This T cell receptor beta chain was observed in a study of human T cells and chemical hapten exposure (dated by TCRdb to the early 2020s). For context, the study as a whole: For sensitization, 2% DPC in acetone was applied to a roughly 2 cm by roughly 2 cm area of upper inner arm skin. Throughout the study period of around 24 weeks, patients also received therapeutic DPC doses to the scalp every week. Patch testing on the upper back used Finn chambers containing 0.01% DPC, with scoring done after 6 days according to International Contact Dermatitis Research Group standards. Alopecia areata with under or over 50% scalp involvement, alopecia totalis and alopecia universalis were represented in the patient cohort, which was mostly female. Libraries were pooled for sequencing, and per-sample TCR yields varied mainly because of small differences in library volumes within the pool. The study tracked peripheral blood TCR repertoire changes in vivo during primary and secondary sensitization to the hapten diphenylcyclopropenone (DPC) in alopecia patients. Blood samples were taken from patients before sensitization (week 0) and then at 2, 6 and about 24 weeks after DPC sensitization. Blood for TCR sequencing was provided by twenty-nine alopecia patients at one to four time points (pre-sensitization, 2, 6 and 24 weeks).

The germline V gene encodes CDR1 SGHRS and CDR2 YFSETQ. Trimming accounts for 3 bases at V and 2 bases at J, while the number of junction bases matched to no gene is 4. The CDR3 measures 15 amino acids from cysteine to phenylalanine. Solely the CDR3 DNA is kept, with 45 bases framed from the first base. The sample holds many counts of this clonotype. Its antigen specificity is not known. There are no base qualities to consult, and no much larger clone falls within one base. Libraries were built with RACE. Instrument used: NextSeq 500. Library preparation attached unique molecular identifiers to individual cDNA molecules for quantitative, reproducible TCR counting. For every blood RNA sample, sequencing covered both the TCR alpha and TCR beta chains. The authors' analysis ran thus. A median of around 100,000 TCRs per sample was observed, with a range of 23,224 to 690,600. The Decombinator software suite was used to annotate the V, J and CDR3 of the TCR reads. For PS versus PT1 abundance plots, all samples were subsampled to the same number of TCRs (28,000). Expanded TCRs were defined as absent before sensitization and observed at least eight times at the 2-week time point. In TCRdb, the public reads were trimmed at Q25 with fastp and aligned with MiXCR, with productive beta chains retained. Each entry is one CDR3 protein sequence, shown with its most common DNA and genes. TCRdb assigned the V and J calls; the authors' analysis was not used. The sample table records over 40,000 distinct CDR3 sequences; approximately 3.3% of these occur just once. The ten most abundant clones make up roughly 7.3% of the sample.

General conclusions and limits of the study: Patch test score correlated positively with the number of PT1 expanded TCRs, reaching significance at thresholds 8, 16 and 32 but not at 4. The number of TCRs above 1 in 1000 frequency did not change with DPC sensitization; there was no evidence of global repertoire structure alterations. Significantly more large CDR3 similarity clusters were formed by expanded TCRs than by pre-sensitization or healthy control sets, consistent with antigen-driven responses. Because every patient had alopecia, a presumed autoimmune disease, the patients' immune response might differ from that of healthy individuals. After repeated subsampling, the strength of the expansion versus patch-test correlation and the threshold at which it became significant changed.

According to the study, the label for this sample's time point signals: patch test 2, 6 weeks after DPC sensitization. The meaning of the sample's treatment or condition label: therapeutic diphenylcyclopropenone sensitization with weekly scalp DPC. At each patch-test visit, blood was drawn before the patch test was applied. Patients were considered eligible if aged 18 to 70, diagnosed with alopecia and deemed suitable for DPC therapy, and patients were excluded if pregnant. Unfractionated whole blood was collected in Tempus Blood RNA tubes, and total RNA was extracted from that blood. The sequence joins TRBV5-1 to TRBJ2-2, with 7 junctional bases fitting TRBD1. This specimen was whole blood, taken in connection with sensitization to the hapten diphenylcyclopropenone (DPC). This TCR came from a middle-aged man with alopecia areata. Some clones in this sample may be carry-over from other donors' samples. The base sequence is TGCGCCAGCAGCTCTGGGACAGTCAACACCGGGGAGCTGTTTTTT. Its protein is CASSSGTVNTGELFF.